This TCR beta chain was recorded in a study of human T cells and chemical hapten exposure (dated by TCRdb to about 2021). For context, the study as a whole: For sensitization, 2% DPC in acetone was applied to a roughly 2 cm by roughly 2 cm area of upper inner arm skin. Weekly therapeutic DPC doses were additionally applied to the scalp of patients throughout the roughly 25-week study period. Patch testing on the upper back used Finn chambers containing 0.01% DPC, with scoring done after 6 days according to International Contact Dermatitis Research Group standards. Patient blood was sampled pre-sensitization (week 0) and at 2, 6 and about 24 weeks after DPC sensitization. Alopecia areata with under or over 50% scalp involvement, alopecia totalis and alopecia universalis were represented in the patient cohort, which was mostly female. About 30 alopecia patients provided blood for TCR sequencing at one to four time points (pre-sensitization, 2, 6 and 24 weeks). Libraries were pooled for sequencing, and variation in per-sample TCR yields was attributed mainly to small differences in library volumes within the pool. The study tracked peripheral blood TCR repertoire changes in vivo during primary and secondary sensitization to the hapten diphenylcyclopropenone (DPC) in alopecia patients. The investigation overall reported the following: Patch test score was positively correlated with the number of PT1 expanded TCRs, with significance at thresholds 8, 16 and 32 but not at 4. Compared with pre-sensitization or healthy control sets, expanded TCRs formed significantly more large CDR3 similarity clusters, which is consistent with antigen-driven responses. Because all patients had alopecia, a presumed autoimmune disease, the immune response of the patients might differ from that of healthy individuals. Repeated subsampling changed both the strength of the expansion versus patch-test correlation and the threshold at which that correlation became significant. DPC sensitization did not change the number of TCRs with a frequency above 1 in 1000, and there was no evidence of changes in global repertoire structure.

This clonotype was observed a single time. No cognate antigen has been identified for it. Base qualities are not provided; no much larger clone lies one nucleotide away. Library construction relied on RACE. For sequencing, a NextSeq 500 was employed. Library preparation attached unique molecular identifiers to individual cDNA molecules for quantitative, reproducible TCR counting. For every blood RNA sample, sequencing covered both the TCR alpha and TCR beta chains. From the authors' description of their analysis: A median of approximately 100,000 TCRs per sample was observed, with a range of about 20,000 to 690,600. The Decombinator software suite was used to annotate the V, J and CDR3 of the TCR reads. For the PS versus PT1 abundance plots, all samples were subsampled to the same number of TCRs (28,000). TCRs were defined as expanded if absent before sensitization and observed at least eight times at the 2-week time point. TCRdb itself trimmed the public reads at Q25 with fastp, ran MiXCR and retained productive beta chains. Duplicate CDR3 protein sequences are folded into a single record with the most common DNA and genes. It is TCRdb's table, rather than the study itself, that gives the V and J calls and clone size. This sample comprises around 74,000 distinct CDR3 sequences, about 31% of them detected only once. Of the sample, about 8.1% is held by the ten largest clones.

In light of the paper, this sample's time point label describes: patch test 1, 2 weeks after DPC sensitization. The treatment or condition label, read with the paper, signifies: therapeutic diphenylcyclopropenone sensitization with weekly scalp DPC. At every patch-test visit, the blood draw took place before the patch test was put on. Eligible patients were aged 18 to 70, diagnosed with alopecia, deemed suitable for DPC therapy, and excluded if pregnant. Unfractionated whole blood was collected in Tempus Blood RNA tubes, and total RNA was extracted from that blood. CDR1 and CDR2 are drawn from the germline V gene (reference sequence): LGHDT, YNNKEL. V loses 4 bases of germline sequence and J loses 3 bases, and the interval between the two ends is 10 bases. Spanning cysteine to phenylalanine, the CDR3 consists of 14 amino acids. The kept DNA is CDR3 alone, 42 bases in frame from the first base.

The clonotype comes from a man between 35 and 55 years old with alopecia areata. Some clones in this sample may be carry-over from other donors' samples. The specimen was whole blood, collected in connection with sensitization to the hapten diphenylcyclopropenone (DPC). The chain is made from TRBV3-1 and TRBJ1-5; perhaps TRBD1 is the D gene, with 6 bases matching. The CDR3 region: CASSPHRDNQPQHF. The nucleotide sequence is TGTGCCAGCAGCCCCCACAGGGACAATCAGCCCCAGCATTTT.